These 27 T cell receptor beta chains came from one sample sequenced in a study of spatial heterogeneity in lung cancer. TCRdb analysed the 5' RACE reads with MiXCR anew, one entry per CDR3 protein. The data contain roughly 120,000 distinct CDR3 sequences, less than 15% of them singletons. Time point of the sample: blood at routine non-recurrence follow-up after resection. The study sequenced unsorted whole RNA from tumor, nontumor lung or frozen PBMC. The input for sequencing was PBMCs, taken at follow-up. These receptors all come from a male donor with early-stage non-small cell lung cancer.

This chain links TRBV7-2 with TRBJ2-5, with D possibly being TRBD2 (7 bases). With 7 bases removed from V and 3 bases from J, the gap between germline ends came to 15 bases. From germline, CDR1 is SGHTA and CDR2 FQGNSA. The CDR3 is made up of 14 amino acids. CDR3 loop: CASTAGANEETQYF. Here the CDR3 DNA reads TGTGCCAGCACCGCGGGGGCTAATGAAGAGACCCAGTACTTC.

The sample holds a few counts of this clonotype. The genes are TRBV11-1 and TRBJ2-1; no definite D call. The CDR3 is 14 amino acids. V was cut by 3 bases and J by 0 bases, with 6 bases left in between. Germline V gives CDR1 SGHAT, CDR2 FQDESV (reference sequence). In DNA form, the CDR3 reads TGTGCCAGCAGCTTGCAAGCCTCCTACAATGAGCAGTTCTTC. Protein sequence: CASSLQASYNEQFF.

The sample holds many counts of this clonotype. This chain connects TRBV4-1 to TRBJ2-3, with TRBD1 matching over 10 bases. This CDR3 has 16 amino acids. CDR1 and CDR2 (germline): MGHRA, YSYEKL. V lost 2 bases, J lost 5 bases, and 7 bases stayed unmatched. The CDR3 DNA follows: TGCGCCAGCAGCCAATCAGGACAGGGGGGAGTAGATACGCAGTATTTT. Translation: CASSQSGQGGVDTQYF.

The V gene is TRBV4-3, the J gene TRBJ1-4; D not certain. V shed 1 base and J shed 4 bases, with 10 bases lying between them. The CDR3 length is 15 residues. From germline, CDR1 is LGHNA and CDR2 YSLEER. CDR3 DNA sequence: TGCGCCAGCAGCCAAGTTGGAGTGATTAATGAAAAACTGTTTTTT. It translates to CASSQVGVINEKLFF.

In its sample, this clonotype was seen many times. In DNA form, the CDR3 reads TGTGCCAGCGGTCGGGGACAGAGGTTCGGCTACACCTTC. Translation gives CASGRGQRFGYTF. The V and J genes are TRBV3-1 and TRBJ1-2; 7 bases are shared with TRBD1. Trimming took 8 bases from V and 8 from J; bases not matched to a gene: 11. This CDR3 region has 13 residues. From germline, CDR1 is LGHDT and CDR2 YNNKEL (reference sequence). The full variable domain, its missing parts supplied by reference TRBV3-1 and TRBJ1-2, is DTAVSQTPKYLVTQMGNDKSIKCEQNLGHDTMYWYKQDSKKFLKIMFSYNNKELIINETVPNRFSPKSPDKAHLNLHINSLELGDSAVYFCASGRGQRFGYTFGSGTRLTVV.

The CDR3 loop reads CASSQEWRGPHEQYF. Written as DNA, the CDR3 is TGTGCCAGCAGCCAAGAGTGGCGGGGGCCCCACGAGCAGTACTTC. The J gene is TRBJ2-7, the V gene TRBV6-2 or TRBV6-3; perhaps TRBD2 as D (7 bases). The CDR3 extends over 15 amino acids. Germline CDR1 MNHEY, CDR2 SVGEGT. Trimming took off 6 bases at V and 5 bases at J, with 20 bases between the two ends.

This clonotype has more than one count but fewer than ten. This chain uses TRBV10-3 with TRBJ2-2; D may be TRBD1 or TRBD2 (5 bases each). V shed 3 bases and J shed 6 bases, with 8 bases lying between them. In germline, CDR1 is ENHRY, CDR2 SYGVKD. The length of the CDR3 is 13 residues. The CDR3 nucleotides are TGTGCCATCAGTGATAGAGGGGCCGGGGAGCTGTTTTTT. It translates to CAISDRGAGELFF.

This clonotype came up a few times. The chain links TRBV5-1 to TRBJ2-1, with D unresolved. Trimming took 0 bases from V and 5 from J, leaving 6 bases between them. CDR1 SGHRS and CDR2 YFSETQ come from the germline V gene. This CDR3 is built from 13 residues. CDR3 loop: CASSLGPHNEQFF. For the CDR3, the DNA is TGCGCCAGCAGCTTGGGACCACACAATGAGCAGTTCTTC.

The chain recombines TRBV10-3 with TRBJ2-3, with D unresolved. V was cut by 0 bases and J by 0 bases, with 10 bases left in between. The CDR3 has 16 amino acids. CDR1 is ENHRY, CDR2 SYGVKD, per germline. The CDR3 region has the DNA TGTGCCATCAGTGAGTCGGGGAAAGGAAGCACAGATACGCAGTATTTT. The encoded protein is CAISESGKGSTDTQYF.

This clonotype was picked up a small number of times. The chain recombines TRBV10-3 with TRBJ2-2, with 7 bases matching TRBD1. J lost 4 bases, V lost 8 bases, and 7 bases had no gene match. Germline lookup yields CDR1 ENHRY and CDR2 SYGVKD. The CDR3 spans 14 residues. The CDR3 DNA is TGTGCCATCTGGACAGGTGGGAGCACCGGGGAGCTGTTTTTT. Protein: CAIWTGGSTGELFF.

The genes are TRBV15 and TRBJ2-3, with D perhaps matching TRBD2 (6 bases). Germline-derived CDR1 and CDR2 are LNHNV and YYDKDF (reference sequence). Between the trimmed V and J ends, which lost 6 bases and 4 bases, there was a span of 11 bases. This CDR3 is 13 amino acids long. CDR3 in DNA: TGTGCCACCAGAGCGGACTACCCAGATACGCAGTATTTT. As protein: CATRADYPDTQYF.

The CDR3 bases are TGTGCCAGCAGCAAGGGACAGGGCCTCCTTGGTGAGCAGTTCTTC. Translated, it gives CASSKGQGLLGEQFF. The V and J genes are TRBV5-6 and TRBJ2-1, with 9 positions matching TRBD1. The V segment lost 4 bases and the J segment 9 bases; nucleotides outside the gene matches: 11. The CDR3 has 15 residues. CDR1 and CDR2 from the germline V gene are SGHDT and YYEEEE.

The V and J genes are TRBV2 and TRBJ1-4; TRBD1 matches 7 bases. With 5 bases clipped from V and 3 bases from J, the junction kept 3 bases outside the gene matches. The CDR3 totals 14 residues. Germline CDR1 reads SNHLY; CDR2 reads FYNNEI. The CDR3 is CASSRQGPNEKLFF. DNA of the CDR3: TGTGCCAGCAGTAGACAGGGACCTAATGAAAAACTGTTTTTT.

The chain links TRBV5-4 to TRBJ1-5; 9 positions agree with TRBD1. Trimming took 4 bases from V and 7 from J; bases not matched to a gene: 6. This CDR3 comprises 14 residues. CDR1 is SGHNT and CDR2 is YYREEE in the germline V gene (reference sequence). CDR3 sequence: CASSRDGQGQPQHF. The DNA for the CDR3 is TGTGCCAGCAGCAGAGATGGACAGGGGCAGCCCCAGCATTTT.

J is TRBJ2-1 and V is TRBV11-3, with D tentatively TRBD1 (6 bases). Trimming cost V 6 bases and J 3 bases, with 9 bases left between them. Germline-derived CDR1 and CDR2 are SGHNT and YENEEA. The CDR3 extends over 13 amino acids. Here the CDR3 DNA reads TGTGCCAGCAGGGAGGACAGCTACAATGAGCAGTTCTTC. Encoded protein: CASREDSYNEQFF.

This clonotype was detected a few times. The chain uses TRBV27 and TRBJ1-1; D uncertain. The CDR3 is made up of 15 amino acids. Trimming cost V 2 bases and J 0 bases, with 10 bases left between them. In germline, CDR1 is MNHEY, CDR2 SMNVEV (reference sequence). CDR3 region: CASSLTPHLNTEAFF. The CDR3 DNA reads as TGTGCCAGCAGTTTAACCCCTCATTTGAACACTGAAGCTTTCTTT.

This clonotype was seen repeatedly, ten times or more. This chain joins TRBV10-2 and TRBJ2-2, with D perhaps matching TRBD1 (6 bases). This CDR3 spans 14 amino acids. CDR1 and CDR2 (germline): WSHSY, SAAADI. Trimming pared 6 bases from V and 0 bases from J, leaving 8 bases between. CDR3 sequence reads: CASRGAPNTGELFF. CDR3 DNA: TGCGCCAGCAGGGGGGCGCCGAACACCGGGGAGCTGTTTTTT.

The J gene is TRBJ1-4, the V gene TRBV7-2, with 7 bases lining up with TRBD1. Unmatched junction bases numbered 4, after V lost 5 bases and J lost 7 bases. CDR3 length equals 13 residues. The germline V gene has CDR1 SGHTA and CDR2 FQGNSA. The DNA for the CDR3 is TGTGCCAGCAGCGTCCGGGACAGTGAAAAACTGTTTTTT. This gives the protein CASSVRDSEKLFF.

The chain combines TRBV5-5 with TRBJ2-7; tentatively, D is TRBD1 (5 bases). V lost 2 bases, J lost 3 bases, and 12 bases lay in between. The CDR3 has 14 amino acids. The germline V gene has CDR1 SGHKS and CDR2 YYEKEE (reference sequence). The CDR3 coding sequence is TGTGCCAGCAGCTTCGCGAAGGGGCTCTACGAGCAGTACTTC. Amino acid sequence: CASSFAKGLYEQYF.

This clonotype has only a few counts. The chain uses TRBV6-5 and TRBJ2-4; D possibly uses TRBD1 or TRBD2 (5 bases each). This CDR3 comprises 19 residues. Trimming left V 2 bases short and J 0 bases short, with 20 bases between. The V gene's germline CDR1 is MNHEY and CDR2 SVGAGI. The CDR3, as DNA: TGTGCCAGCAGTTACGGGGGACCAGGTTCCCTTCTAGCCAAAAACATTCAGTACTTC. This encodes CASSYGGPGSLLAKNIQYF.

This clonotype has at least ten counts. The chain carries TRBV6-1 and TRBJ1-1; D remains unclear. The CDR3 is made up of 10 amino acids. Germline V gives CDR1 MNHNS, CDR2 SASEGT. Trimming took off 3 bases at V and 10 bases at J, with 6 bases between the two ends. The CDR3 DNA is TGTGCCAGCAGTGACAGTAGAGCTTTCTTT. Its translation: CASSDSRAFF.

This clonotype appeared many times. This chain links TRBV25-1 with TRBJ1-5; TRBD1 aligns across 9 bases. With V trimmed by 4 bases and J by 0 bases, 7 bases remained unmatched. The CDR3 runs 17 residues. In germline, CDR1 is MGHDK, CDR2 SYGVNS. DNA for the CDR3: TGTGCCAGCAGTGGCGGGACAGGGACGCATAGCAATCAGCCCCAGCATTTT. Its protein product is CASSGGTGTHSNQPQHF.

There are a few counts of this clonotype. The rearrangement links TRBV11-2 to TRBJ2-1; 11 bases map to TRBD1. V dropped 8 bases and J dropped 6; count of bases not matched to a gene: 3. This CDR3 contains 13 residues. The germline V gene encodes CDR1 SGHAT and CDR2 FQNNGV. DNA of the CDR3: TGTGCCAGCGGACAGGGGGCGGTCAATGAGCAGTTCTTC. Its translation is CASGQGAVNEQFF.

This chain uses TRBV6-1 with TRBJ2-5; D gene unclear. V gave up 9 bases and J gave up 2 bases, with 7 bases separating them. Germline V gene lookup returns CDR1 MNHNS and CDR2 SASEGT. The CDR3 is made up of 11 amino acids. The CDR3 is CASDIQETQYF. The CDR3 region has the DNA TGTGCCAGTGACATTCAAGAGACCCAGTACTTC.

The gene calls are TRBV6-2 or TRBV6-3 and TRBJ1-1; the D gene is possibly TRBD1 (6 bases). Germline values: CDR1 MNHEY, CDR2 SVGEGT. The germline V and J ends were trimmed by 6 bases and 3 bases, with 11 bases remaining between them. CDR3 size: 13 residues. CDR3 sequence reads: CASREGGDTEAFF. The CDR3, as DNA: TGTGCCAGCAGGGAGGGGGGAGACACTGAAGCTTTCTTT.

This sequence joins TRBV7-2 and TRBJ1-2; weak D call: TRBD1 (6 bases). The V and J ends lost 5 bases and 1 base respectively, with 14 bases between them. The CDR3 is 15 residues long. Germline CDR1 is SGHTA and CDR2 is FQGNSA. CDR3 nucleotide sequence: TGTGCCAGCAGCGTTGACAGGACGCTTAACTATGGCTACACCTTC. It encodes CASSVDRTLNYGYTF.

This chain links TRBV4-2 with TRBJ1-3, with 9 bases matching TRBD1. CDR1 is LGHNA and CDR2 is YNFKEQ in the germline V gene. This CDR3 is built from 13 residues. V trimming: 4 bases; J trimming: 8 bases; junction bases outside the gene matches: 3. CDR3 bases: TGTGCCAGCAGCCGGGACAGGGACGACACCATATATTTT. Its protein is CASSRDRDDTIYF.